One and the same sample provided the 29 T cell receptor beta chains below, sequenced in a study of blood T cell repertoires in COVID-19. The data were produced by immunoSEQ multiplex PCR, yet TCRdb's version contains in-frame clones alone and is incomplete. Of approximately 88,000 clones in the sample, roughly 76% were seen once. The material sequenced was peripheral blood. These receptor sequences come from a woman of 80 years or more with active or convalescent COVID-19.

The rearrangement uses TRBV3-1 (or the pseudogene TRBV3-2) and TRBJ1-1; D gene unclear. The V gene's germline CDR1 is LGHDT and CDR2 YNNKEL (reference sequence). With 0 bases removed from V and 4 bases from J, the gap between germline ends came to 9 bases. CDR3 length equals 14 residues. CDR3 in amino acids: CASSQDAGTTEAFF. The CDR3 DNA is TGTGCCAGCAGCCAAGATGCGGGTACCACTGAAGCTTTCTTT.

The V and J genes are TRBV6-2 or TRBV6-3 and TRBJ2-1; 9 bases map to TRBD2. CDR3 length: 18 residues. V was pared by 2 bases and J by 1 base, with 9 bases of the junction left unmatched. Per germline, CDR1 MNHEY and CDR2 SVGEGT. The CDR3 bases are TGTGCCAGCAGTTACGAAGCGGGGGGTAGTCGATCCTACAATGAGCAGTTCTTC. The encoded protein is CASSYEAGGSRSYNEQFF.

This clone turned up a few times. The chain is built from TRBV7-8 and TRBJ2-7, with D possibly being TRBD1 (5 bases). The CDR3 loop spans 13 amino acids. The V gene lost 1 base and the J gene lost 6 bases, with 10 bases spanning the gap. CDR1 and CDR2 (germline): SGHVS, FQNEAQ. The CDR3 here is CASSLGSGREQYF. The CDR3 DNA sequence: TGTGCCAGCAGCTTAGGGTCAGGGCGCGAGCAGTACTTC.

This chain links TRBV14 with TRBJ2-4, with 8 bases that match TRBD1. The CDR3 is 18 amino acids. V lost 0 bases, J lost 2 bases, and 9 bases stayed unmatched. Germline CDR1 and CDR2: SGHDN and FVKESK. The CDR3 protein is CASSQEVRTGCSKNIQYF. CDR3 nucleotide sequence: TGTGCCAGCAGCCAAGAGGTGAGGACAGGGTGTTCCAAAAACATTCAGTACTTC.

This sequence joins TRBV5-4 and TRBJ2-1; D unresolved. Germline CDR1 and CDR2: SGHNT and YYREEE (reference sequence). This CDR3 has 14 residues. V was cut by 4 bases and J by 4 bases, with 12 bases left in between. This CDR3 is CASSLLGEYNEQFF. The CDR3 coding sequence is TGTGCCAGCAGCCTACTCGGAGAGTACAATGAGCAGTTCTTC.

Written as DNA, the CDR3 is TGTGCCAGCAGCAAAGATAGACAGGGGCTTAATGCCAAAAACATTCAGTACTTC. Translating it yields CASSKDRQGLNAKNIQYF. The rearrangement uses TRBV21-1 and TRBJ2-4; the DNA was not compared with TRBD1, the D call given in the table. TRBV21-1 is an annotated pseudogene. The CDR3 loop spans 18 amino acids.

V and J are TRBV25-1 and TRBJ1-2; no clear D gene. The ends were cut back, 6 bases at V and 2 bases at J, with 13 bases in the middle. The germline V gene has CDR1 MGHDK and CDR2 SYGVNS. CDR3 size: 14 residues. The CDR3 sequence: CASRAGGSNYGYTF. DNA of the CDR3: TGTGCCAGCAGGGCAGGAGGGTCGAACTATGGCTACACCTTC.

Here the CDR3 reads CASSQDLFPRTYNEQFF. The CDR3 DNA is TGCGCCAGCAGCCAAGATCTTTTCCCGAGAACCTACAATGAGCAGTTCTTC. The chain couples TRBV4-1 to TRBJ2-1; D remains ambiguous. Looked up from germline, CDR1 is MGHRA and CDR2 is YSYEKL. V was clipped by 0 bases and J by 2 bases, with 14 bases between them. The CDR3 runs to 17 residues.

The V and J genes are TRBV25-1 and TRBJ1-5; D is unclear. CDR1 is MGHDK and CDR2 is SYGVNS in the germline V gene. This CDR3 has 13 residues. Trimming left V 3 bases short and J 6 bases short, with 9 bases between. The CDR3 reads CASSESGIQPQHF. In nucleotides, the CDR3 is TGTGCCAGCAGTGAGTCAGGAATTCAGCCCCAGCATTTT.

The CDR3 coding sequence is TGTGCCAGCAGCCTCGACGGGACTAGTAGGGCAGATACGCAGTATTTT. Amino acids: CASSLDGTSRADTQYF. The chain joins TRBV6-4 to TRBJ2-3; 8 nucleotides line up with TRBD2. V dropped 6 bases and J dropped 4; count of bases not matched to a gene: 12. Germline assignment: CDR1 MRHNA and CDR2 SNTAGT. The CDR3 contains 16 residues.

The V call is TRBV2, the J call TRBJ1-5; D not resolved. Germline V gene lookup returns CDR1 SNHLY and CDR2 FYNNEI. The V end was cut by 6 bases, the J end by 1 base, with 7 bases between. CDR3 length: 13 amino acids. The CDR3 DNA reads TGTGCCAGCAGCGGAGGGAGCAATCAGCCCCAGCATTTT. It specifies CASSGGSNQPQHF.

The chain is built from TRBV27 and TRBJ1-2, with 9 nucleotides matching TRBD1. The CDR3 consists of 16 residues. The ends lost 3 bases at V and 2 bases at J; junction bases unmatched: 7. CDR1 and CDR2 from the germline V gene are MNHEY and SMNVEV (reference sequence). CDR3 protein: CASSFSTGQGNYGYTF. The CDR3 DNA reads TGTGCCAGCAGTTTTTCAACGGGACAGGGAAACTATGGCTACACCTTC.

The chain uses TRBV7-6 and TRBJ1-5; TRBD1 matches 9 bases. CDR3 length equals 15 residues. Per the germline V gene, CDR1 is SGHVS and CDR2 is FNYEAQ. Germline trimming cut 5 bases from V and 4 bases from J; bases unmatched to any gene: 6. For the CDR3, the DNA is TGTGCCAGCAGCCCGGGACAGGGTCCGAATCAGCCCCAGCATTTT. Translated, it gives CASSPGQGPNQPQHF. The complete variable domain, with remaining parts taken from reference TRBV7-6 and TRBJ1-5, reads GAGVSQSPRYKVTKRGQDVALRCDPISGHVSLYWYRQALGQGPEFLTYFNYEAQQDKSGLPNDRFSAERPEGSISTLTIQRTEQRDSAMYRCASSPGQGPNQPQHFGDGTRLSIL.

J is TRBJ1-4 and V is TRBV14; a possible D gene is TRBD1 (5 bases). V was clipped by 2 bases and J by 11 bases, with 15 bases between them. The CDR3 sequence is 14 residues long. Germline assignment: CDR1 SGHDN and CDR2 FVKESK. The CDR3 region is CASSQRGPTPKLFF. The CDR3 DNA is TGTGCCAGCAGCCAAAGGGGCCCGACTCCTAAACTGTTTTTT.

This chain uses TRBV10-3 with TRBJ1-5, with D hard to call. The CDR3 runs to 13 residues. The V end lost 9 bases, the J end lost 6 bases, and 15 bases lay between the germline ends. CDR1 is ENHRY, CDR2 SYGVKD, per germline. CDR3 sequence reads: CAIAAGVGQPQHF. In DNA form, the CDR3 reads TGTGCCATTGCGGCCGGGGTTGGTCAGCCCCAGCATTTT.

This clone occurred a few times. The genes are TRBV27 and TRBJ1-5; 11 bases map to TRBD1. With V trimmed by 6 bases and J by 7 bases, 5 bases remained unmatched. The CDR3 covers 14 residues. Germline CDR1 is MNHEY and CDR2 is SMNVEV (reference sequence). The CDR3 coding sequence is TGTGCCAGCAGCCGGACAGGGGGCTGGCAGCCCCAGCATTTT. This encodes CASSRTGGWQPQHF.

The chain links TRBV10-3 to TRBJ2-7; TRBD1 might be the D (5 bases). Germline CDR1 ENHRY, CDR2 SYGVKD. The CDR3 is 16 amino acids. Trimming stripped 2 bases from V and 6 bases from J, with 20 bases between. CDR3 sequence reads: CAISEPTRGNRAEQYF. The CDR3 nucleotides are TGTGCCATCAGTGAGCCGACAAGGGGAAATCGAGCCGAGCAGTACTTC.

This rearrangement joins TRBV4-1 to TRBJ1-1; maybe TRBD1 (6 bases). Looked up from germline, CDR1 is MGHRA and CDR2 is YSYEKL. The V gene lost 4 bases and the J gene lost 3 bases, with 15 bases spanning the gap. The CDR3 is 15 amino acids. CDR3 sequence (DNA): TGCGCCAGCAGCCCGGACCCCAGGGGCGACACTGAAGCTTTCTTT. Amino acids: CASSPDPRGDTEAFF.

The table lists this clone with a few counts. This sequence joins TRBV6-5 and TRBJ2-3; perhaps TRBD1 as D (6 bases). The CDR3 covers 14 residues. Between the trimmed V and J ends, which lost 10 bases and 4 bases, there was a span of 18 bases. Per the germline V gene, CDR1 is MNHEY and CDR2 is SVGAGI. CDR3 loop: CATQTQGQSDTQYF. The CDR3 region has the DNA TGTGCCACCCAAACCCAAGGACAGTCAGATACGCAGTATTTT.

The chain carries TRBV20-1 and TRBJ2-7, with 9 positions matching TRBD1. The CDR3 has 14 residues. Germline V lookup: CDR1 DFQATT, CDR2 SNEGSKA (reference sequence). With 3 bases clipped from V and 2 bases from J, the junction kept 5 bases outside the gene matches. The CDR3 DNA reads TGCAGTGCTAGTCGGGACAGGGTACCCTACGAGCAGTACTTC. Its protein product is CSASRDRVPYEQYF.

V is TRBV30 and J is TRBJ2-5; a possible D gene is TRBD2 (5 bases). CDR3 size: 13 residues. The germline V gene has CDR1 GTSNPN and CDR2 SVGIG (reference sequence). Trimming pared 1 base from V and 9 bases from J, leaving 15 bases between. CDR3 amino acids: CAWSASGWKAQYF. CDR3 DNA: TGTGCCTGGAGTGCATCGGGGTGGAAGGCCCAGTACTTC.

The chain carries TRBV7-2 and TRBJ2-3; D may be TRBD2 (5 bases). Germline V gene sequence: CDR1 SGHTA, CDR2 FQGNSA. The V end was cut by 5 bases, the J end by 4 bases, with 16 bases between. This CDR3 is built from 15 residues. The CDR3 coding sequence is TGTGCCAGCAGCACCCCGACCGGGGTCGCAGATACGCAGTATTTT. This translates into CASSTPTGVADTQYF.

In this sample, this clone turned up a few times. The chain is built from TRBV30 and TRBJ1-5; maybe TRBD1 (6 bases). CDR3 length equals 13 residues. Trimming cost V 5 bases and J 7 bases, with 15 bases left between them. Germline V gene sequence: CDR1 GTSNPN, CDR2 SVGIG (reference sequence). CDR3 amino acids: CAWGEQGNQPQHF. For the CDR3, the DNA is TGTGCCTGGGGGGAACAGGGAAACCAGCCCCAGCATTTT.

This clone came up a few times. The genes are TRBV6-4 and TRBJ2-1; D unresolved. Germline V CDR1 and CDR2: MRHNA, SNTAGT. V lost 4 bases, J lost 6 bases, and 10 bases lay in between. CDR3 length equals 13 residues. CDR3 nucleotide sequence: TGTGCCAGCAGTGCGATGGTCGGCAATGAGCAGTTCTTC. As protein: CASSAMVGNEQFF.

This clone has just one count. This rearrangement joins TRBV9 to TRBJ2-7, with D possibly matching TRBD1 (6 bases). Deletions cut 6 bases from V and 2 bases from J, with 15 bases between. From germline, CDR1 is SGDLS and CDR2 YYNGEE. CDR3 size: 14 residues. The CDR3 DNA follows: TGTGCCAGCATTCCGGGGACACCAACCTACGAGCAGTACTTC. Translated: CASIPGTPTYEQYF.

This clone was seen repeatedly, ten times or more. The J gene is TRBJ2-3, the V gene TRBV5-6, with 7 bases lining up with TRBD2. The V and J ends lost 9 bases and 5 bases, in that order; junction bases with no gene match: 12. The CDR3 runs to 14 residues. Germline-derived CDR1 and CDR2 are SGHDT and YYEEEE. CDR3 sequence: CAIRDYPRRDTQYF. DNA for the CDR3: TGTGCCATCCGGGACTACCCACGAAGAGATACGCAGTATTTT. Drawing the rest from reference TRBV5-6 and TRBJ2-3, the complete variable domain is DAGVTQSPTHLIKTRGQQVTLRCSPKSGHDTVSWYQQALGQGPQFIFQYYEEEERQRGNFPDRFSGHQFPNYSSELNVNALLLGDSALYLCAIRDYPRRDTQYFGPGTRLTVL.

DNA of the CDR3: TGTGCCAGCAGCTTGTCACAGTCCCGTAGTGAGCAGTACTTC. The encoded protein is CASSLSQSRSEQYF. The V call is TRBV5-4, the J call TRBJ2-7; D not resolved. Deletions cut 1 base from V and 7 bases from J, with 15 bases between. The CDR3 is 14 amino acids. From germline, CDR1 is SGHNT and CDR2 YYREEE (reference sequence).

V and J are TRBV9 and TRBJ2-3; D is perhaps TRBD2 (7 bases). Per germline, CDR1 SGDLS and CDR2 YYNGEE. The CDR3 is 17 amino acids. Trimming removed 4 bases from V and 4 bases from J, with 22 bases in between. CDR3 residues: CASSPLGRARGADTQYF. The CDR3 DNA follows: TGTGCCAGCAGCCCCCTGGGGAGGGCGAGGGGGGCAGATACGCAGTATTTT.

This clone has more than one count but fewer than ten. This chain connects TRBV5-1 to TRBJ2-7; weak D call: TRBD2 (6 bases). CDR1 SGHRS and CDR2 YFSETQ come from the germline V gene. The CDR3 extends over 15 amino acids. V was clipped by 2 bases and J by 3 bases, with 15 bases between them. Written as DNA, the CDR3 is TGCGCCAGCAGCTTCACGGGGGACCCGGACTACGAGCAGTACTTC. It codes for CASSFTGDPDYEQYF.